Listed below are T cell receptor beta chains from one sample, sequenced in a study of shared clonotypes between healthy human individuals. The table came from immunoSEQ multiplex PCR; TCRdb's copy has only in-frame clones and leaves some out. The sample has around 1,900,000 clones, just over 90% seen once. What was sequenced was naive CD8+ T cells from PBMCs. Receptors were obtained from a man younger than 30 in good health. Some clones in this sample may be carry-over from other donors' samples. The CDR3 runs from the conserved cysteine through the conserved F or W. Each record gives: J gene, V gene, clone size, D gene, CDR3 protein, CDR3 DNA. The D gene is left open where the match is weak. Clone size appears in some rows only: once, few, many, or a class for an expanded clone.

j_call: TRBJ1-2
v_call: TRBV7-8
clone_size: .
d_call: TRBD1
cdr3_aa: CASSQDRGHGYTF
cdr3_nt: TGTGCCAGCAGCCAGGACAGGGGCCATGGCTACACCTTC

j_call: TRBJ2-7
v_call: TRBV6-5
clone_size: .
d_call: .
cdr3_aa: CASTWTRAGEQYF
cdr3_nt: TGTGCCAGCACTTGGACAAGGGCAGGCGAGCAGTACTTC

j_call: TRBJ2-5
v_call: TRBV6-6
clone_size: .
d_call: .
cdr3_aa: CASSYSNGAETQYF
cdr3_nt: TGTGCCAGCAGTTACTCGAATGGGGCAGAGACCCAGTACTTC

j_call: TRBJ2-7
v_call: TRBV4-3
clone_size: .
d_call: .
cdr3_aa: CASSQEISVHEQYF
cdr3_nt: TGCGCCAGCAGCCAAGAAATCAGCGTCCACGAGCAGTACTTC

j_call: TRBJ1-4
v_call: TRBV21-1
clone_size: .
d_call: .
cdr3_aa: CASSKGRRNEKLFF
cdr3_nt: TGTGCCAGCAGCAAGGGACGCCGTAATGAAAAACTGTTTTTT

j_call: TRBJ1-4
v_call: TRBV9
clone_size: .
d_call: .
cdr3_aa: CASSPSWEANEKLFF
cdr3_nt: TGTGCCAGCAGCCCCTCTTGGGAGGCTAATGAAAAACTGTTTTTT

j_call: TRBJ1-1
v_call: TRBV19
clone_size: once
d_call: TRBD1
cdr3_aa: CASSIDDRVGDMNTEAFF
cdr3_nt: TGTGCCAGTAGTATCGACGACAGGGTTGGGGATATGAACACTGAAGCTTTCTTT

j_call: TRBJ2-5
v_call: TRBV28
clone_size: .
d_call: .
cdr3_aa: CASTYSGTKETQYF
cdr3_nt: TGTGCCAGCACCTACTCCGGGACGAAAGAGACCCAGTACTTC

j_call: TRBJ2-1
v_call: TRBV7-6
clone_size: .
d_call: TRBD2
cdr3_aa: CASSLGTSGAYNEQFF
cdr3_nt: TGTGCCAGCAGCCTAGGGACTAGCGGAGCCTACAATGAGCAGTTCTTC

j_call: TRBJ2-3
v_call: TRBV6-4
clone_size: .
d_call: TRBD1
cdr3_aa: CASSDGDSRTDTQYF
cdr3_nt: TGTGCCAGCAGTGATGGGGACAGTCGCACAGATACGCAGTATTTT

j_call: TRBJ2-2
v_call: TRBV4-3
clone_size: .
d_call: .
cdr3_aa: CASSQVSGNTGELFF
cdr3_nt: TGCGCCAGCAGCCAAGTCTCCGGGAACACCGGGGAGCTGTTTTTT

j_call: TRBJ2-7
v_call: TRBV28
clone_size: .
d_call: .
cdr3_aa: CASSFRPNAYEQYF
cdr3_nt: TGTGCCAGCAGTTTTCGTCCTAATGCCTACGAGCAGTACTTC

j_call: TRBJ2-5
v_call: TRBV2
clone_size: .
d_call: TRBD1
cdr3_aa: CASSVGQGVGETQYF
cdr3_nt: TGTGCCAGCAGCGTAGGACAGGGGGTAGGAGAGACCCAGTACTTC

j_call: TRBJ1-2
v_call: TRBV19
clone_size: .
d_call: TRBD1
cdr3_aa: CASFYPGTGVDGYTF
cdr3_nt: TGTGCCAGCTTCTATCCCGGGACAGGGGTAGACGGCTACACCTTC

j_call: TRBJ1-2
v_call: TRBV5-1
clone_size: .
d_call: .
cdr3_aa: CASSLEQRWVYGYTF
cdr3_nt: TGCGCCAGCAGCTTGGAACAGCGGTGGGTCTATGGCTACACCTTC

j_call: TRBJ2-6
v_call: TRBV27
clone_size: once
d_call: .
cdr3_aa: CASSRRISGANVLTF
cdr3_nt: TGTGCCAGCAGTCGTCGGATCTCTGGGGCCAACGTCCTGACTTTC

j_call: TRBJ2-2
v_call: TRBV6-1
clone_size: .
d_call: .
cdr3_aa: CASSELGYTGELFF
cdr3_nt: TGTGCCAGCAGTGAACTGGGGTACACCGGGGAGCTGTTTTTT

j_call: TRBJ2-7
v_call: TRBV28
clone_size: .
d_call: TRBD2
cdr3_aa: CASSSRLAGGFHEQYF
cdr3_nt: TGTGCCAGCAGCTCCCGACTAGCGGGAGGTTTCCACGAGCAGTACTTC

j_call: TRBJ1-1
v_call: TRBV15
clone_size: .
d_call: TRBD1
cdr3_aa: CATSSGQGWTEAFF
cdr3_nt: TGTGCCACCAGCAGTGGACAGGGATGGACTGAAGCTTTCTTT

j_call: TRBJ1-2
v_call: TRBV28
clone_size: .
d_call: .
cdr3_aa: CASSLGGNYGYTF
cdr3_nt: TGTGCCAGCAGTTTGGGAGGGAACTATGGCTACACCTTC

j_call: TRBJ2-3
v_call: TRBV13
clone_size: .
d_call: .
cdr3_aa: CASSQPGSQGKGDTQYF
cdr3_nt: TGTGCCAGCAGCCAACCCGGGAGTCAGGGAAAAGGTGATACGCAGTATTTT

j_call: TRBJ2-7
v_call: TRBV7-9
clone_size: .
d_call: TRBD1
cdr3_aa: CASSEFRDRDHEQYF
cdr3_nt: TGTGCCAGCAGCGAATTCCGGGACAGGGACCACGAGCAGTACTTC

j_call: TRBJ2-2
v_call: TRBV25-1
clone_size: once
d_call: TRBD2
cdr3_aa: CASSDDGLELPGELFF
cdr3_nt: TGTGCCAGCAGTGATGATGGACTAGAATTACCCGGGGAGCTGTTTTTT

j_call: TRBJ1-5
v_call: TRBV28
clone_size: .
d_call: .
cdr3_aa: CASSSTGMGNQPQHF
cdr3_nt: TGTGCCAGCAGTTCAACAGGGATGGGCAATCAGCCCCAGCATTTT

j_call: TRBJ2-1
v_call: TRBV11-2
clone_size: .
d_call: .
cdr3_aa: CASSLGVVGAGSYNEQFF
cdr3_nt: TGTGCCAGCAGCTTAGGGGTAGTGGGGGCGGGCTCCTACAATGAGCAGTTCTTC

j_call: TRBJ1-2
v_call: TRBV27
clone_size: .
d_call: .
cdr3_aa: CASSRLGSVGYTF
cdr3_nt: TGTGCCAGCAGTCGCCTTGGGTCAGTAGGCTACACCTTC

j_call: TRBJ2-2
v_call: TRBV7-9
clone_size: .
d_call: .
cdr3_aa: CASSTRRKGGTHEAGELFF
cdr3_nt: TGTGCCAGCAGCACGCGGCGGAAGGGCGGGACACATGAAGCCGGGGAGCTGTTTTTT

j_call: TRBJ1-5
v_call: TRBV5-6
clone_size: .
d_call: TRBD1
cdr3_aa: CASSGQGGQPQHF
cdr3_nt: TGTGCCAGCAGCGGACAGGGGGGTCAGCCCCAGCATTTT

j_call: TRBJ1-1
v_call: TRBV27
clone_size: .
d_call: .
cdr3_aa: CATWTGNTEAFF
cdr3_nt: TGTGCCACCTGGACGGGGAACACTGAAGCTTTCTTT

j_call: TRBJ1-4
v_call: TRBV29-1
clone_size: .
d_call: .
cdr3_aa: CSVAWGGRSEKLFF
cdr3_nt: TGCAGCGTTGCGTGGGGAGGGAGGTCTGAAAAACTGTTTTTT

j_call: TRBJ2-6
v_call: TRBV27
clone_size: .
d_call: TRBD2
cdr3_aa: CASTSGASGANVLTF
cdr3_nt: TGTGCCTCGACTAGCGGGGCCTCTGGGGCCAACGTCCTGACTTTC

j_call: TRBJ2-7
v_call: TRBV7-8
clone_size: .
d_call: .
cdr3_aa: CASSFKGSYEQYF
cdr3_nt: TGTGCCAGCAGCTTCAAGGGTTCCTACGAGCAGTACTTC

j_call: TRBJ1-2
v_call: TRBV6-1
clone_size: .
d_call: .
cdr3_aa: CASSPRGVGYGYTF
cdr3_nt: TGTGCCAGCAGTCCTCGGGGGGTTGGCTATGGCTACACCTTC

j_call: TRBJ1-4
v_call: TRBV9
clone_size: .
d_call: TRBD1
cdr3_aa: CASSEGQGANEKLFF
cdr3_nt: TGTGCCAGCAGCGAGGGACAGGGAGCTAATGAAAAACTGTTTTTT

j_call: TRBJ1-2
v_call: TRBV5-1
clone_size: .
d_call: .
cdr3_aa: CASSLYTSPLWGYTF
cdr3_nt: TGCGCCAGCAGCCTCTACACCTCTCCGTTGTGGGGCTACACCTTC

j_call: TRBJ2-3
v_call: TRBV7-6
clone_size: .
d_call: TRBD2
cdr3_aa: CASSFSGTSTDTQYF
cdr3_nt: TGTGCCAGCAGCTTTAGCGGGACTAGCACAGATACGCAGTATTTT

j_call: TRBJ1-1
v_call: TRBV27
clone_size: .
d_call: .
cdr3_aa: CASSSRWDGNTEAFF
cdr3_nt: TGTGCCAGCAGTTCCAGGTGGGACGGGAACACTGAAGCTTTCTTT

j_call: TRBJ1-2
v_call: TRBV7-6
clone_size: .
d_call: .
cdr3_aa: CASSLAGQGSGYTF
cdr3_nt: TGTGCCAGCAGCTTAGCAGGGCAGGGTAGCGGCTACACCTTC

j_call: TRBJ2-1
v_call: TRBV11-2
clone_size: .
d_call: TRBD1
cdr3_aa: CASSLSPETGLRGYNEQFF
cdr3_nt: TGTGCCAGCAGCCTCTCACCGGAGACAGGGCTTAGAGGGTACAATGAGCAGTTCTTC

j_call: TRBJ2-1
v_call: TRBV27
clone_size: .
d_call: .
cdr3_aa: CASSLSSPVGYNEQFF
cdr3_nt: TGTGCCAGCAGTTTATCAAGCCCCGTTGGCTACAATGAGCAGTTCTTC

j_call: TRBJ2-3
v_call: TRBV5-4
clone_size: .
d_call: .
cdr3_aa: CASSSSGLSTDTQYF
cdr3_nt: TGTGCCAGCAGTTCGAGCGGGCTTAGCACAGATACGCAGTATTTT

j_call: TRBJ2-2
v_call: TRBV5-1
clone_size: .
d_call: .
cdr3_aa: CASSPLLAGNTGELFF
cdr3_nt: TGCGCCAGCAGCCCCTTGTTGGCGGGGAACACCGGGGAGCTGTTTTTT

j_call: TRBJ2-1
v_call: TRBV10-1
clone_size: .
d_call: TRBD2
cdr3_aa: CASSPKAGTKFF
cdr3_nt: TGCGCCAGCAGTCCGAAAGCGGGAACTAAGTTCTTC

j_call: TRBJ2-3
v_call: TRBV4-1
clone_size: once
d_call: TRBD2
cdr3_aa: CASSPPGSGRSDTQYF
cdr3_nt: TGCGCCAGCAGTCCCCCGGGAAGCGGGAGGTCGGATACGCAGTATTTT

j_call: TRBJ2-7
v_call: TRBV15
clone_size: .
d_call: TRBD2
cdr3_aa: CATSREFVASGSSYEQYF
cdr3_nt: TGTGCCACCAGCAGAGAATTTGTGGCTAGCGGGAGCTCCTACGAGCAGTACTTC

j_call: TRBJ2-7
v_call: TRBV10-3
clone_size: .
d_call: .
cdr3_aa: CAISPPRDGHYEQYF
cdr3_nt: TGTGCCATCAGCCCCCCCCGGGACGGACACTACGAGCAGTACTTC

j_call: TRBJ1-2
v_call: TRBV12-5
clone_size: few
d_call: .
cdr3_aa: CASDRPSGGYTF
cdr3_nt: TGTGCTAGTGACCGGCCCTCGGGCGGCTACACCTTC

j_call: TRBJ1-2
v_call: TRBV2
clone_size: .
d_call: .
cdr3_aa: CASSTGEHYGYTF
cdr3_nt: TGTGCCAGCAGTACCGGGGAACACTATGGCTACACCTTC

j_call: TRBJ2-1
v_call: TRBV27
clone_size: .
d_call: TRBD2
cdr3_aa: CASSLSGSGMGQFF
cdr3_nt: TGTGCCAGCAGTTTATCTGGTAGCGGGATGGGGCAGTTCTTC

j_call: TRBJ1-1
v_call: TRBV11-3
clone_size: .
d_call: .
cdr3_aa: CASSPGSAGLNTEAFF
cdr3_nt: TGTGCCAGCAGCCCCGGGTCGGCAGGCCTGAACACTGAAGCTTTCTTT

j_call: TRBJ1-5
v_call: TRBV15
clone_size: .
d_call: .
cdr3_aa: CATRGRGGTNQPQHF
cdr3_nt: TGTGCCACCAGGGGCCGCGGTGGTACCAATCAGCCCCAGCATTTT

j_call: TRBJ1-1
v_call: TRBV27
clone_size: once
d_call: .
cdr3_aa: CASSLLKTVGLNTEAFF
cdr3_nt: TGTGCCAGCAGTTTACTTAAGACTGTGGGGTTGAACACTGAAGCTTTCTTT

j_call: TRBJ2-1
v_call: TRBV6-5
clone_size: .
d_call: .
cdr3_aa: CASSYSGGRLDEQFF
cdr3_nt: TGTGCCAGCAGTTACTCGGGCGGCCGACTCGATGAGCAGTTCTTC

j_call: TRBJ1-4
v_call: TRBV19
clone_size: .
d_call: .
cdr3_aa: CASSIRGIGEKLFF
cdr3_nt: TGTGCCAGTAGTATACGGGGGATCGGCGAAAAACTGTTTTTT